Detailed here is one TCR beta chain. What it binds is unknown. Produced via immunoSEQ multiplex PCR; TCRdb's table is partial and in-frame only. The repertoire holds 4,500 to 5,000 clones, with roughly 84% as singletons. CDR1 SGHNT and CDR2 YYREEE come from the germline V gene (reference sequence). Trimming shortened V by 3 bases and J by 4 bases, and 13 bases separated the two germline ends. The CDR3 is 14 amino acids. The selected patients with pancreatic ductal adenocarcinoma had surgery but no neoadjuvant therapy. The data were taken from a study of T cells in pancreatic ductal adenocarcinoma. The study's findings and limits: Tumor samples had fewer productive templates and around 7.2-fold fewer unique clonotypes than blood. Mean clonality was approximately 0.11 in tumors and around 0.068 in blood, not significantly different. Enrichment of CD45RO+ effector over naive T cells in tumors may bias clonality.

The receptor was isolated from a human donor with pancreatic ductal adenocarcinoma. The sequencing input was pancreatic tumor tissue. V is TRBV5-4 and J is TRBJ1-1; TRBD1 might be the D (5 bases). CDR3 nucleotides: TGTGCCAGCAGCTGGTGGGGCGGGGGCACTGAAGCTTTCTTT. It is translated as CASSWWGGGTEAFF. The full variable domain, its missing parts supplied by reference TRBV5-4 and TRBJ1-1, is ETGVTQSPTHLIKTRGQQVTLRCSSQSGHNTVSWYQQALGQGPQFIFQYYREEENGRGNFPPRFSGLQFPNYSSELNVNALELDDSALYLCASSWWGGGTEAFFGQGTRLTVV.